Listed below are T cell receptor beta chains from one sample, sequenced in a study of CD8 T cells in Susac syndrome. TCRdb ran MiXCR on the immunoSEQ multiplex PCR reads and lists one entry per CDR3 protein. The repertoire holds 140,000 to 150,000 distinct CDR3 sequences, 90% to 96% seen once, with less than 0.085% in the top ten. The sequencing input was CD4+ T cells from PBMCs. These TCRs come from a human donor with Susac syndrome. The CDR3 runs from the conserved cysteine through the conserved F or W. A D gene is named only where the DNA matches it firmly. A row's size may be missing; if present it is once, few, many or a size class.

j_gene | v_gene | abundance | d_gene | CDR3nt | CDR3aa
TRBJ1-5 | TRBV28 | NA | NA | TGTGCCAGCACTATGGGGGGGGCTACCAGCAATCAGCCCCAGCATTTT | CASTMGGATSNQPQHF
TRBJ2-3 | TRBV18 | NA | NA | TGTGCCAGCTCACCACCGTCCGGGTACACAGATACGCAGTATTTT | CASSPPSGYTDTQYF
TRBJ2-1 | TRBV29-1 | NA | NA | TGCAGCGCCGGCCGGACAGCCTACAATGAGCAGTTCTTC | CSAGRTAYNEQFF
TRBJ2-3 | TRBV20-1 | NA | TRBD2 | TGCAGTGCTTACCATTGGACTAGCGGGAGTCGCGGGAGGAGCACAGATACGCAGTATTTT | CSAYHWTSGSRGRSTDTQYF
TRBJ2-5 | TRBV20-1 | NA | TRBD2 | TGCAGTGCTAAACTAGCGACCGAGACCCAGTACTTC | CSAKLATETQYF
TRBJ2-3 | TRBV5-1 | NA | TRBD1 | TGCGCCAGCAGCTGGGGACAGGACACAGATACGCAGTATTTT | CASSWGQDTDTQYF
TRBJ2-5 | TRBV4-1 | once | NA | TGCGCCAGCAGCCAAGCCGGGACTCTCGAGACCCAGTACTTC | CASSQAGTLETQYF
TRBJ1-6 | TRBV12-3/TRBV12-4 | NA | NA | TGTGCCAGCAGTCAGGATCCGCCATGGGGACTTTCACCCCTCCACTTT | CASSQDPPWGLSPLHF
TRBJ1-3 | TRBV29-1 | once | NA | TGCAGCACCAGGACGGATCCAGCCAACACCATATATTTT | CSTRTDPANTIYF
TRBJ2-1 | TRBV9 | NA | TRBD1 | TGTGCCAGCAGCAGAGGACAGGGGGCGAAATATGAGCAGTTCTTC | CASSRGQGAKYEQFF
TRBJ2-7 | TRBV28 | NA | TRBD1 | TGTGCCAGCAGTTCGGGACAGTCTTCCTACGAGCAGTACTTC | CASSSGQSSYEQYF
TRBJ2-2 | TRBV12-3/TRBV12-4 | NA | TRBD1 | TGTGCCAGCAGTCGAACAGGGGGTCGGACCGGGGAGCTGTTTTTT | CASSRTGGRTGELFF
TRBJ1-1 | TRBV12-5 | NA | NA | TGTGCTAGTGAGGGGAACACGAACACTGAAGCTTTCTTT | CASEGNTNTEAFF
TRBJ1-6 | TRBV18 | NA | NA | TGTGCCAGCTCACCACTGGACAGAGATTCACCCCTCCACTTT | CASSPLDRDSPLHF
TRBJ2-5 | TRBV7-2 | NA | TRBD1 | TGTGCCAGCAGCTTGACAGGGAGCGCGGGAGAGACCCAGTACTTC | CASSLTGSAGETQYF
TRBJ2-1 | TRBV18 | NA | NA | TGTGCCAGCTCACCCCCAGGAAGCCTAGCGTTTTACAATGAGCAGTTCTTC | CASSPPGSLAFYNEQFF
TRBJ2-3 | TRBV2 | NA | TRBD2 | TGTGCCAGCAGCCCTCCACAAGCGGGGGGTGCGGATACGCAGTATTTT | CASSPPQAGGADTQYF
TRBJ1-1 | TRBV29-1 | NA | NA | TGCAGCTCCCGGGTAACCGGGAACACTGAAGCTTTCTTT | CSSRVTGNTEAFF
TRBJ2-7 | TRBV12-3/TRBV12-4 | NA | NA | TGTGCCAGCAGTTTAGTGGGGAGTAGGCCCAGCGAGCAGTACTTC | CASSLVGSRPSEQYF
TRBJ1-1 | TRBV12-3/TRBV12-4 | NA | NA | TGTGCCAGCAGTCCACAGGAAAACACTGAAGCTTTCTTT | CASSPQENTEAFF
TRBJ2-5 | TRBV20-1 | NA | NA | TGCAGTGCTAAAAATTGGGTGTTTGACCAAGAGACCCAGTACTTC | CSAKNWVFDQETQYF
TRBJ2-5 | TRBV21-1 | NA | NA | TGTGCCAGCAGCAGGAGCGGGGCGGAGACCCAGTACTTC | CASSRSGAETQYF
TRBJ2-5 | TRBV20-1 | NA | TRBD2 | TGCAGTGCTAAGGGACTAGCGGGGTACCAAGAGACCCAGTACTTC | CSAKGLAGYQETQYF
TRBJ2-5 | TRBV2 | NA | TRBD1 | TGTGCCAGCAACCCACCCGGGACAGGGTGGCAAGAGACCCAGTACTTC | CASNPPGTGWQETQYF
TRBJ1-3 | TRBV4-1 | once | NA | TGCGCCAGCGGGGGCTTAGTGAGAGAAAACACCATATATTTT | CASGGLVRENTIYF
TRBJ2-6 | TRBV18 | NA | NA | TGTGCCAGCTCAACCAACTCTGGGGCCAACGTCCTGACTTTC | CASSTNSGANVLTF
TRBJ1-4 | TRBV23-1 | once | NA | TGCGCCAGCCTTGCGGGTCGGACGATTAATGAAAAACTGTTTTTT | CASLAGRTINEKLFF
TRBJ1-2 | TRBV19 | NA | NA | TGTGCCAGTAGTATTGGCGGCATCGTGGATGGCTACACCTTC | CASSIGGIVDGYTF
TRBJ2-1 | TRBV29-1 | NA | NA | TGCAGCGTTGCAAGAGTCGATGAGCAGTTCTTC | CSVARVDEQFF
TRBJ2-3 | TRBV28 | NA | NA | TGTGCCAGCAGTTCCCCCGGGATAGATACGCAGTATTTT | CASSSPGIDTQYF
TRBJ2-1 | TRBV14 | NA | TRBD2 | TGTGCCAGCAGCTCGACTAGCGGCTACAATGAGCAGTTCTTC | CASSSTSGYNEQFF
TRBJ2-5 | TRBV28 | NA | TRBD2 | TGTGCCAGCAGTTTGACTAGCGGGGGCCAAGAGACCCAGTACTTC | CASSLTSGGQETQYF
TRBJ2-6 | TRBV28 | once | TRBD2 | TGTGCCAGCCTCAAGCGGGAACTTCGGTGGGCCAACGTCCTGACTTTC | CASLKRELRWANVLTF
TRBJ2-1 | TRBV5-1 | NA | TRBD2 | TGCGCCAGCAGCTTGGTAGCGGGAGGCGGGAGTAATGAGCAGTTCTTC | CASSLVAGGGSNEQFF
TRBJ2-7 | TRBV18 | NA | NA | TGTGCCAGCTCACCGGTACTAGCCCGGGAGACTTACGAGCAGTACTTC | CASSPVLARETYEQYF
TRBJ2-5 | TRBV29-1 | NA | NA | TGCAGCGTTGATTACGGGGAGACCCAGTACTTC | CSVDYGETQYF
TRBJ2-7 | TRBV14 | NA | NA | TGTGCCAGCAGCCCGCTATTGGCCTACGAGCAGTACTTC | CASSPLLAYEQYF
TRBJ1-5 | TRBV28 | NA | NA | TGTGCCAGCAGTTTTGCCAGACAGCCCCAGCATTTT | CASSFARQPQHF
TRBJ2-6 | TRBV21-1 | NA | NA | TGTGCCAGCCGGCCCGGACAGTTTTCTGGGGCCAACGTCCTGACTTTC | CASRPGQFSGANVLTF
TRBJ2-5 | TRBV7-9 | NA | NA | TGTGCCAGCAGCCCCCCGCGGCGCCTCGACGTAGGGGTCCAGTACTTC | CASSPPRRLDVGVQYF
TRBJ2-7 | TRBV3-1 | NA | NA | TGTGCCAGCAGCCAAGCCTTGACCTCCTACGAGCAGTACTTC | CASSQALTSYEQYF
TRBJ1-5 | TRBV19 | few | NA | TGTGCCAGTACGGGCCAGGGGAATCAGCCCCAGCATTTT | CASTGQGNQPQHF
TRBJ1-1 | TRBV6-5 | NA | TRBD1 | TGTGCCAGCAGTTACTGGCTGACAGGGGTAAACACTGAAGCTTTCTTT | CASSYWLTGVNTEAFF
TRBJ2-2 | TRBV20-1 | NA | TRBD1 | TGCAGTGCTCCGGGACAGTTCACCGGGGAGCTGTTTTTT | CSAPGQFTGELFF
TRBJ1-2 | TRBV12-3/TRBV12-4 | NA | NA | TGTGCCAGCAGTTTAGGGGACTTCCAAGGCTACACCTTC | CASSLGDFQGYTF
TRBJ2-7 | TRBV28 | NA | NA | TGTGCCAGCAGTATCCTATCCTACGAGCAGTACTTC | CASSILSYEQYF
TRBJ1-1 | TRBV20-1 | NA | NA | TGCAGTGCTAGAGATCAAAGGAGAGCTTTCTTT | CSARDQRRAFF
TRBJ2-7 | TRBV28 | NA | NA | TGTGCCACCAGGGATAACTACGAGCAGTACTTC | CATRDNYEQYF